The T cell receptor beta chain described here comes from a study of T cells in Graves' hyperthyroidism and ophthalmopathy. Whole-study context: Peripheral blood was obtained at initial diagnosis, preceding any treatment. Study-level findings and limits: A model of 13 V-J features distinguished ophthalmopathy from stable hyperthyroidism.

Points on this clonotype: As yet, its antigen is unknown.

Germline CDR1 reads DFQATT; CDR2 reads SNEGSKA (reference sequence). This CDR3 has 18 amino acids. Losses at the gene ends were 1 base for V and 1 base for J; bases not matched to a gene: 12. It was RNA transcripts that yielded the amplified TCR beta CDR3 regions. HTBI primers drove first-round RT-PCR of the TCR CDR3. TCRdb ran MiXCR on the multiplex PCR reads and lists one entry per CDR3 protein. Here the sample spans 500,000 or so distinct CDR3 sequences, roughly 18% being singletons. Diagnoses were made from clinical symptoms, serum measures (thyroxine and TRAb), thyroid ultrasound and orbital computed tomography. Cells are PBMCs isolated from about 10 ml of fresh blood.

This chain joins TRBV20-1 and TRBJ1-4, with 7 bases fitting TRBD1. This receptor was taken from a woman aged 18 to 35 with Graves' ophthalmopathy. The sample was blood. This chain's CDR3 is CSARGNAQGGGTNEKLFF. CDR3 DNA: TGCAGTGCTAGAGGGAATGCTCAGGGGGGAGGAACTAATGAAAAACTGTTTTTT.